This T cell receptor (beta chain) came from a study of cytomegalovirus exposure and HLA in healthy donors. The donors were in the roughly 110-subject validation cohort; that cohort was separate from the roughly 620-subject first cohort. This CDR3 spans 13 amino acids. Trimming removed 5 bases from V and 4 bases from J, with 8 bases in between. Per germline, CDR1 SGHTA and CDR2 FQGTGA. The table came from immunoSEQ multiplex PCR; TCRdb's copy has only in-frame clones and leaves some out. The sample has 90,000 to 100,000 clones, over 75% seen once; the top ten hold over 6%. The J gene is TRBJ2-2, the V gene TRBV7-3; D is perhaps TRBD1 (5 bases). Sequencing input: PBMCs. This TCR came from a man aged 18-30 years in good health and CMV-seropositive. The CDR3 region is CASSPTGTGELFF. CDR3 nucleotide sequence: TGTGCCAGCAGCCCCACAGGCACCGGGGAGCTGTTTTTT.